Described below is a single T cell receptor beta chain sequence and its context. What it binds is unknown. The record originates from a study of cytomegalovirus exposure and HLA in healthy donors. Overall study results and limits: The study listed approximately 160 cytomegalovirus-associated TCR beta chains. In all likelihood, a cluster of highly shared sequence variants was a sequencing artifact. Prediction of most subjects' HLA-A and HLA-B alleles by TCR beta sequences was reportedly accurate.

PCR involved 60 Vbeta and 13 Jbeta primers. Profiling relied on immunoSEQ multiplex PCR, and the TCRdb table lists in-frame clones only, not all of them. The repertoire holds roughly 100,000 clones, under 85% seen once, with approximately 4.3% in the top ten. Among the donors, all were healthy bone marrow donors. V shed 6 bases and J 0 bases; nucleotides not matched to a gene: 12. Germline V gene sequence: CDR1 SGHDT, CDR2 YYEEEE. CDR3 length equals 18 residues. This sequence was found in a man between 50 and 59 years old in good health and CMV-seropositive. The sample taken for sequencing was PBMCs. V is TRBV5-6 and J is TRBJ1-3; 10 positions match TRBD1. DNA of the CDR3: TGTGCCAGCACCTTCCGGCCGGACAGGGGGAACTCTGGAAACACCATATATTTT. Translation gives CASTFRPDRGNSGNTIYF.